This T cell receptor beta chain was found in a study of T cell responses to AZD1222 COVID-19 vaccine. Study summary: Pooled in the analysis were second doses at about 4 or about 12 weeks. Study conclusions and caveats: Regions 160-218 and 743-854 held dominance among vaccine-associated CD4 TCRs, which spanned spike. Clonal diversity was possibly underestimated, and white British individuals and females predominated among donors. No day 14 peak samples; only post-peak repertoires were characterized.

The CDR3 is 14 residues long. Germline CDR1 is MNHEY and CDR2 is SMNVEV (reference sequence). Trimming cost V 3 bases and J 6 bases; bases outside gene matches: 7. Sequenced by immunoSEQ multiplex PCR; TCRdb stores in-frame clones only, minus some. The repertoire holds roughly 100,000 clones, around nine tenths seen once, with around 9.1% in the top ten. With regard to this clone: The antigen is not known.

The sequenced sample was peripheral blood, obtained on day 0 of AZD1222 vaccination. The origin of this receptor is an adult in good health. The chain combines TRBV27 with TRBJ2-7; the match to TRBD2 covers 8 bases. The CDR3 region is CASSFPSGGGEQYF. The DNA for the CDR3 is TGTGCCAGCAGTTTCCCCAGCGGGGGTGGCGAGCAGTACTTC.